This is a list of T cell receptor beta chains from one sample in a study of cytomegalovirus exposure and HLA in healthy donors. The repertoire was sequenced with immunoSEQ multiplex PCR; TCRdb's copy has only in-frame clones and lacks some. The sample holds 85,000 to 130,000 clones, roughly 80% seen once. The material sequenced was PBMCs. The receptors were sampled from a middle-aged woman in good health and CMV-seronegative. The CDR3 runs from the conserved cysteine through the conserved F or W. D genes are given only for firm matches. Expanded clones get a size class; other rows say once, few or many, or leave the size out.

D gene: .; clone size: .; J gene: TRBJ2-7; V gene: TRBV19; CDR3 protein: CASSPGRAYEQYF; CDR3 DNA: TGTGCCAGTAGTCCCGGGAGAGCCTACGAGCAGTACTTC
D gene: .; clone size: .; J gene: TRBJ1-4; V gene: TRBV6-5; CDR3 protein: CASSPVPLANEKLFF; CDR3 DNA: TGTGCCAGCAGTCCCGTCCCTCTAGCTAATGAAAAACTGTTTTTT
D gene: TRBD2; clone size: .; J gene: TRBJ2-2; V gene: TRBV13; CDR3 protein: CASSASSGIDTGELFF; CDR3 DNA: TGTGCCAGCAGCGCATCTAGCGGGATCGACACCGGGGAGCTGTTTTTT
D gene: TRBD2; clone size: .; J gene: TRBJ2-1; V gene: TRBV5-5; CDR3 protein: CASSLDLLAGANEQFF; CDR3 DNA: TGTGCCAGCAGCTTGGATCTACTAGCGGGAGCCAATGAGCAGTTCTTC
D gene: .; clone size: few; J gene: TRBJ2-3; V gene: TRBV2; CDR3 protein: CASSDFLDTQYF; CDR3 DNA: TGTGCCAGCAGTGACTTTTTAGATACGCAGTATTTT
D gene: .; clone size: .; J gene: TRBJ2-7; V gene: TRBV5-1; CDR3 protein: CASSLAGSYEQYF; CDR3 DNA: TGCGCCAGCAGCTTGGCAGGATCCTACGAGCAGTACTTC
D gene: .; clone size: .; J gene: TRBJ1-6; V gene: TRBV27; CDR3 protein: CASNQQGYNSPLHF; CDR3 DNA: TGTGCCAGCAACCAACAGGGCTATAATTCACCCCTCCACTTT
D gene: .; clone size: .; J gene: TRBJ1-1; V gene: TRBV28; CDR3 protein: CASRPGGKVTFF; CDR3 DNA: TGTGCCAGCAGACCTGGGGGGAAGGTGACTTTCTTT
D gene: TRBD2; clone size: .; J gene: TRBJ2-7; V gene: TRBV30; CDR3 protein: CAWRSPSGIDEQYF; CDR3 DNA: TGTGCCTGGAGATCTCCTAGCGGGATCGACGAGCAGTACTTC
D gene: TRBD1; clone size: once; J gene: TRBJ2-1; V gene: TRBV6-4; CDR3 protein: CASSDSDRGEQFF; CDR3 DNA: TGTGCCAGCAGTGACTCGGACAGGGGTGAGCAGTTCTTC
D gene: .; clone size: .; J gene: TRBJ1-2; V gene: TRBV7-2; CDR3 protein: CASNPDSSRGYTF; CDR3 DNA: TGTGCCAGCAATCCTGACAGTTCCCGCGGCTACACCTTC
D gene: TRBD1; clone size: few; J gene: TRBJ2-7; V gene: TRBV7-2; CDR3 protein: CASSLGQGFREQYF; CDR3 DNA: TGTGCCAGCAGCTTAGGACAGGGTTTTCGCGAGCAGTACTTC
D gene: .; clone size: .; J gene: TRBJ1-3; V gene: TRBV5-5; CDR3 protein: CASSLPKNTIYF; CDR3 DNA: TGTGCCAGCAGCCTTCCTAAAAACACCATATATTTT
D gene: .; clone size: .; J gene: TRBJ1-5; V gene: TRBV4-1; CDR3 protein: CASSPAGARVNQPQHF; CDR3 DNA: TGCGCCAGCAGCCCGGCTGGGGCCAGGGTGAATCAGCCCCAGCATTTT
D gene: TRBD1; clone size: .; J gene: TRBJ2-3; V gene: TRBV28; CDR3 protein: CASSFSGGGTGATDTQYF; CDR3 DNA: TGTGCCAGCAGTTTTTCGGGTGGCGGGACAGGGGCCACAGATACGCAGTATTTT
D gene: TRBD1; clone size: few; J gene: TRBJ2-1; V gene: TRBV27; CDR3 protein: CASSLGQGQQLFF; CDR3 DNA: TGTGCCAGCAGTCTCGGACAGGGGCAACAGCTGTTCTTC
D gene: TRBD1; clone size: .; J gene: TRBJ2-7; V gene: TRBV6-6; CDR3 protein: CASSYPPGQSFYEQYF; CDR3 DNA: TGTGCCAGCAGTTACCCTCCGGGACAGAGCTTCTACGAGCAGTACTTC
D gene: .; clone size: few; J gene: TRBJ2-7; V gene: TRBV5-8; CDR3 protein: CASSPWTHEQYF; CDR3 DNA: TGTGCCAGCAGCCCTTGGACACACGAGCAGTACTTC